In this sample, the clone carrying this TCR beta chain turned up many times. Antigen specificity is unknown. TCRdb recomputed calls from the 5' RACE reads with MiXCR, one row per CDR3 protein. The sample holds fewer than 250,000 distinct CDR3 sequences, around 24% seen once. The data belong to a study of CD8 T cells in ankylosing spondylitis. Whole-study findings and limits: Disease-linked clones were found to be CD8+ and relatively rare in peripheral blood. Several highly homologous variants made up a TCR beta motif, and this motif appeared characteristic of ankylosing spondylitis blood.

V shed 3 bases and J 6 bases; nucleotides not matched to a gene: 10. This CDR3 spans 17 amino acids. This TCR came from a male donor with ankylosing spondylitis or in good health (not recorded which). This rearrangement joins TRBV12-3 or TRBV12-4 to TRBJ2-1; 11 nucleotides match TRBD2. The source material was blood, either unsorted or a sorted T cell fraction (not recorded which). As DNA, the CDR3 is TGTGCCAGCAGTTTCCTCCTACTAGCGGGAGATAGCAATGAGCAGTTCTTC. Its protein is CASSFLLLAGDSNEQFF.